This T cell receptor (beta chain) was retrieved from a study of blood T cell repertoires in COVID-19. Study context: The samples span acute and convalescent COVID-19 from the United States, Italy and Spain. From T cells, B-cell-depleted T cells, or PBMCs came the material, which was cDNA or gDNA.

The CDR3 is 15 residues long. Germline CDR1 reads MNHEY; CDR2 reads SVGAGI. V lost 5 bases, J lost 3 bases, and 10 bases stayed unmatched. As handled by the study authors: Amplification with reference gene primers provided the estimates of nucleated cell counts. The method was immunoSEQ multiplex PCR; TCRdb's version includes in-frame clones alone and lacks a portion of them. Clonal size and the V and J genes are those of that table, whereas D and trimming came from the DNA. The sample holds some 140,000 clones, about 80% seen once. The gene calls are TRBV6-5 and TRBJ2-7; TRBD1 agrees at 7 bases. The clonotype comes from a man aged 60 to 75 with acute or convalescent COVID-19. Specimen: peripheral blood. DNA of the CDR3: TGTGCCAGCAGTCAACAGGGGCCGGGGCACTACGAGCAGTACTTC. Amino acid sequence: CASSQQGPGHYEQYF.